This T cell receptor beta chain was documented in a study of T cell responses to AZD1222 COVID-19 vaccine. Study-wide findings and caveats: The study sampled repertoires only after the peak T cell response.

The sample holds one count of this clone. Antigen: not known. Only in-frame clones appear in the TCRdb table, and some are missing; sequencing was by immunoSEQ multiplex PCR. This sample has 150,000 to 180,000 clones, with 70% to 90% found just once. The receptor was isolated from an adult in good health. The material sequenced was peripheral blood, taken on day 0 of MenACWY control vaccination.

In DNA, the CDR3 is TGTGCCAGCAGCGTTGGGACGGGGTCTGGAAACACCATATATTTT. This sequence encodes CASSVGTGSGNTIYF. V and J are TRBV9 and TRBJ1-3; D may be TRBD1 (5 bases). CDR3 length equals 15 residues. CDR1 is SGDLS, CDR2 YYNGEE, per germline. The ends were cut back, 2 bases at V and 1 base at J, with 10 bases in the middle.